The 12 T cell receptor beta chains below all came from one sample that was sequenced in a study of cytomegalovirus exposure and HLA in healthy donors. Primers for the PCR totalled 60 Vbeta and 13 Jbeta. Using immunoSEQ multiplex PCR, the repertoire was profiled, and TCRdb retains in-frame clones only, with some absent. Of 150,000 to 200,000 clones listed, about 62% are singletons. The sample taken for sequencing was PBMCs. These receptors came from a middle-aged man in good health and CMV-seronegative.

The chain recombines TRBV30 with TRBJ1-2, with a weak D call TRBD1 (5 bases). The V and J ends lost 2 bases and 4 bases respectively, with 11 bases between them. Germline V CDR1 and CDR2: GTSNPN, SVGIG (reference sequence). The CDR3 length is 13 residues. This CDR3 reads CAWSQTGGYGYTF. The CDR3 nucleotides are TGTGCCTGGAGTCAGACCGGGGGCTATGGCTACACCTTC.

With respect to this clone: One end of the junction does not line up with germline, which may come from a read error. V and J are TRBV7-9 and TRBJ2-1; 10 bases are shared with TRBD1. Looked up from germline, CDR1 is SEHNR and CDR2 is FQNEAQ (reference sequence). The CDR3 covers 15 residues. CDR3 protein: CSSSWDRGSYNEQFF. The CDR3 DNA reads as TGTTCCAGCAGCTGGGACAGGGGATCCTACAATGAGCAGTTCTTC.

J is TRBJ2-7 and V is TRBV6-6; TRBD2 matches 8 bases. Looked up from germline, CDR1 is MNHNY and CDR2 is SVGAGI (reference sequence). The CDR3 extends over 12 amino acids. V dropped 10 bases and J dropped 2; count of bases not matched to a gene: 4. The DNA for the CDR3 is TGTGCCACGGGGGGGCCGACCTACGAGCAGTACTTC. This codes for CATGGPTYEQYF.

The chain links TRBV5-1 to TRBJ1-1; TRBD1 might be the D (5 bases). This CDR3 region has 16 residues. Per the germline V gene, CDR1 is SGHRS and CDR2 is YFSETQ. V lost 0 bases, J lost 1 base, and 13 bases lay in between. This CDR3 reads CASSLGGAQRNTEAFF. Written as DNA, the CDR3 is TGCGCCAGCAGCTTGGGTGGGGCCCAAAGGAACACTGAAGCTTTCTTT.

This clone was seen just once. J is TRBJ2-5 and V is TRBV28; D is uncertain. This CDR3 is built from 15 residues. The germline V gene has CDR1 MDHEN and CDR2 SYDVKM. V was pared by 5 bases and J by 4 bases, with 17 bases between. The CDR3 DNA is TGTGCCAGCAGTGACGGTGCAGGTGGGTTAGAGACCCAGTACTTC. It encodes CASSDGAGGLETQYF.

The V and J genes are TRBV7-2 and TRBJ1-4; D unclear. CDR3 size: 16 residues. Looked up from germline, CDR1 is SGHTA and CDR2 is FQGNSA. V shed 5 bases and J shed 0 bases, with 13 bases lying between them. CDR3 sequence reads: CASSRLVGATNEKLFF. The CDR3 DNA sequence: TGTGCCAGCAGCCGCTTGGTCGGTGCAACTAATGAAAAACTGTTTTTT. The full variable domain, completed using reference TRBV7-2 and TRBJ1-4, is GAGVSQSPSNKVTEKGKDVELRCDPISGHTALYWYRQSLGQGLEFLIYFQGNSAPDKSGLPSDRFSAERTGGSVSTLTIQRTQQEDSAVYLCASSRLVGATNEKLFFGSGTQLSVL.

V is TRBV7-6 and J is TRBJ2-3; 9 nucleotides line up with TRBD1. The CDR3 length is 16 residues. J gave up 1 base and V 3 bases, and 5 bases lay outside the gene matches. Germline CDR1 SGHVS, CDR2 FNYEAQ. DNA of the CDR3: TGTGCCAGCAGCTTGGGGACAGGGTGGGGCACAGATACGCAGTATTTT. It yields the protein CASSLGTGWGTDTQYF.

This chain connects TRBV2 to TRBJ2-3, with 9 positions matching TRBD1. Trimming cost V 7 bases and J 3 bases; bases outside gene matches: 5. The CDR3 loop spans 14 amino acids. Germline V gene sequence: CDR1 SNHLY, CDR2 FYNNEI. CDR3 protein: CASIGTGLTDTQYF. The CDR3, as DNA: TGTGCCAGCATCGGGACAGGGTTGACAGATACGCAGTATTTT.

CDR3 DNA: TGCGCCAGCAGCCAAGCAGGTCCCCGGGAAACCTACAATGAGCAGTTCTTC. This gives the protein CASSQAGPRETYNEQFF. The rearrangement uses TRBV4-3 and TRBJ2-1, with TRBD2 as a possible D gene (5 bases). With 1 base removed from V and 2 bases from J, the gap between germline ends came to 15 bases. This CDR3 contains 17 residues. CDR1 and CDR2 from the germline V gene are LGHNA and YSLEER.

In its sample, this clone was seen a few times. The gene calls are TRBV4-1 and TRBJ1-2; unclear D gene. The CDR3 length is 16 residues. Germline V gives CDR1 MGHRA, CDR2 YSYEKL. V was cut by 2 bases and J by 6 bases, with 19 bases left in between. CDR3 residues: CASSQNPAEHHHGYTF. The CDR3 DNA sequence: TGCGCCAGCAGCCAAAATCCCGCGGAGCACCATCATGGCTACACCTTC.

In this sample, this clone turned up once. This rearrangement joins TRBV6-5 to TRBJ2-7; TRBD2 matches at 8 bases. This CDR3 is built from 14 residues. The germline V gene has CDR1 MNHEY and CDR2 SVGAGI. V lost 5 bases and J lost 12; bases outside the gene matches: 15. The CDR3 DNA reads as TGTGCCAGCAGTGAAGGTCTGACTAGCGTTACCCTGTACTTC. This sequence encodes CASSEGLTSVTLYF.

The V call is TRBV7-9, the J call TRBJ2-1; TRBD2 agrees at 7 bases. Trimming cost V 5 bases and J 4 bases; bases outside gene matches: 8. Germline CDR1 is SEHNR and CDR2 is FQNEAQ (reference sequence). CDR3 size: 15 residues. CDR3 region: CASSPSRGVYNEQFF. The CDR3 DNA follows: TGTGCCAGCAGCCCAAGCCGGGGGGTATACAATGAGCAGTTCTTC.